This T cell receptor beta chain stems from a study of cytomegalovirus exposure and HLA in healthy donors. Points on this clone: The target antigen is unknown.

Points from the study as a whole: Researchers reported from a later analysis that most CMV-associated TCR beta chains appeared HLA-restricted. Other equally common chains were less clonally expanded than HLA-associated TCR beta chains, a later analysis showed. Analysis was carried out at a later point, and it linked a missense DCLRE1C variant to TCR beta V- and J-gene trimming.

The CDR3 has 16 residues. Deletions cut 1 base from V and 5 bases from J, with 15 bases between. CDR1 and CDR2 from the germline V gene are MGHRA and YSYEKL. PCR involved 60 Vbeta and 13 Jbeta primers. Clones were read by immunoSEQ multiplex PCR, and TCRdb kept only the in-frame ones, dropping some. The data hold 200,000 to 250,000 clones, with approximately 78% observed a single time. Material for sequencing was PBMCs. The receptor comes from a woman between 35 and 50 years old in good health and CMV-seronegative. V usage is TRBV4-1 and J usage is TRBJ1-5; perhaps TRBD1 as D (6 bases). This CDR3 is CASSQVLGQNDQPQHF. The CDR3, as DNA: TGCGCCAGCAGCCAAGTTCTCGGACAGAATGATCAGCCCCAGCATTTT.